This entry lists 22 T cell receptor beta chains sequenced from one sample in a study of blood T cell repertoires in COVID-19. TCRdb keeps only in-frame clones here, not all; method: immunoSEQ multiplex PCR. The sample includes hundreds of thousands of clones, around 87% of them seen just once. Source material: PBMCs or T cells enriched from blood (not recorded which). The receptor set was obtained from a man between 35 and 55 years old in a cohort exposed to, infected with or recovered from COVID-19 (not recorded which).

The V call is TRBV7-9, the J call TRBJ1-1; TRBD1 is a possible D gene (6 bases). Trimming cost V 4 bases and J 1 base, with 10 bases left between them. The CDR3 spans 14 residues. The germline V gene encodes CDR1 SEHNR and CDR2 FQNEAQ (reference sequence). CDR3 bases: TGTGCCAGCAGCTCGCCGACAGGGAACACTGAAGCTTTCTTT. Residues: CASSSPTGNTEAFF.

The chain employs TRBV7-6 and TRBJ2-1, with a tentative D call TRBD2 (6 bases). Germline CDR1 SGHVS, CDR2 FNYEAQ. This CDR3 has 16 amino acids. V dropped 1 base and J dropped 9 bases, with 19 bases sitting between them. The DNA of the CDR3 is TGTGCCAGCAGCTTAGGTTCGGGGGTACTCCCTAGTGAGCAGTTCTTC. It yields the protein CASSLGSGVLPSEQFF.

This clone has a handful of counts. The rearrangement links TRBV5-1 to TRBJ1-3, with D possibly being TRBD1 (6 bases). Germline V lookup: CDR1 SGHRS, CDR2 YFSETQ. The CDR3 contains 16 residues. The V and J ends lost 0 bases and 0 bases respectively, with 10 bases between them. Here the CDR3 DNA reads TGCGCCAGCAGCTTGGGACAGGCCCTCTCTGGAAACACCATATATTTT. This sequence encodes CASSLGQALSGNTIYF.

V is TRBV9 and J is TRBJ2-2, with 9 bases that match TRBD2. Germline V gene sequence: CDR1 SGDLS, CDR2 YYNGEE. This CDR3 has 17 amino acids. The trim removed 0 bases at V and 1 base at J, leaving 4 bases unmatched. The CDR3 DNA is TGTGCCAGCAGCGTAGGCGGGAGGGCCCGGAACACCGGGGAGCTGTTTTTT. Amino acids: CASSVGGRARNTGELFF.

The sample holds a few counts of this clone. The chain recombines TRBV19 with TRBJ1-2, with unresolved D. Trimming removed 4 bases from V and 3 bases from J, with 9 bases in between. Germline assignment: CDR1 LNHDA and CDR2 SQIVND (reference sequence). CDR3 size: 13 residues. CDR3 region: CASSTARDYGYTF. Written as DNA, the CDR3 is TGTGCCAGTAGTACGGCCCGGGACTATGGCTACACCTTC.

V usage is TRBV25-1 and J usage is TRBJ2-3, with D maybe TRBD1 (5 bases). CDR3 length: 16 amino acids. The germline gives CDR1 MGHDK, CDR2 SYGVNS. With 5 bases removed from V and 1 base from J, the gap between germline ends came to 16 bases. The CDR3: CASSPLWGRGTDTQYF. The CDR3 DNA reads as TGTGCCAGCAGTCCTCTTTGGGGCAGGGGCACAGATACGCAGTATTTT. Full variable domain (missing parts from reference TRBV25-1 and TRBJ2-3): EADIYQTPRYLVIGTGKKITLECSQTMGHDKMYWYQQDPGMELHLIHYSYGVNSTEKGDLSSESTVSRIRTEHFPLTLESARPSHTSQYLCASSPLWGRGTDTQYFGPGTRLTVL.

This chain uses TRBV6-5 with TRBJ2-2; 8 bases map to TRBD1. Germline V gene data show CDR1 as MNHEY and CDR2 as SVGAGI. V was clipped by 6 bases and J by 7 bases; unmatched bases: 7. CDR3 length: 14 residues. CDR3 loop: CASRQDREVGELFF. In DNA form, the CDR3 reads TGTGCCAGCAGACAGGACAGGGAGGTCGGGGAGCTGTTTTTT.

The V gene is TRBV24-1, the J gene TRBJ2-2; the match to TRBD1 covers 7 bases. V lost 4 bases, J lost 4 bases, and 5 bases stayed unmatched. The CDR3 extends over 15 amino acids. Germline CDR1 and CDR2: KGHDR and SFDVKD. CDR3 protein: CATSESRGFTGELFF. In DNA form, the CDR3 reads TGTGCCACCAGTGAATCCAGGGGGTTCACCGGGGAGCTGTTTTTT.

The genes are TRBV7-9 and TRBJ1-6; 9 bases fit TRBD1. CDR1 is SEHNR and CDR2 is FQNEAQ in the germline V gene (reference sequence). The length of the CDR3 is 15 residues. Unmatched junction bases numbered 4, after V lost 2 bases and J lost 8 bases. The CDR3 DNA is TGTGCCAGCAGCTTATTCCGGGACAGGGATTCACCCCTCCACTTT. Amino acid sequence: CASSLFRDRDSPLHF.

This chain links TRBV6-5 with TRBJ1-5, with TRBD1 as a possible D gene (5 bases). The V gene's germline CDR1 is MNHEY and CDR2 SVGAGI. V lost 7 bases, J lost 7 bases, and 14 bases lay in between. CDR3 length: 13 amino acids. The CDR3 sequence: CASKPLGGQPQHF. In nucleotides, the CDR3 is TGTGCCAGCAAACCCCTGGGGGGACAGCCCCAGCATTTT.

The rearrangement uses TRBV5-1 and TRBJ2-2; D ambiguous. CDR3 length equals 14 residues. Germline CDR1 SGHRS, CDR2 YFSETQ. V was shortened by 0 bases and J by 7 bases, with 10 bases between the two germline ends. This CDR3 is CASSLEEFGGELFF. For the CDR3, the DNA is TGCGCCAGCAGCTTGGAGGAGTTCGGCGGGGAGCTGTTTTTT.

This chain's CDR3 is CAWSSGTVAGNTIYF. The CDR3 DNA reads TGTGCCTGGAGTTCCGGGACTGTTGCTGGAAACACCATATATTTT. The V and J genes are TRBV30 and TRBJ1-3; the D gene is possibly TRBD1 (5 bases). Germline values: CDR1 GTSNPN, CDR2 SVGIG (reference sequence). V gave up 2 bases and J gave up 2 bases, with 13 bases separating them. The CDR3 spans 15 residues.

This chain uses TRBV6-4 with TRBJ2-1; a weak D match, TRBD2 (5 bases). The CDR3 extends over 11 amino acids. Germline assignment: CDR1 MRHNA and CDR2 SNTAGT. The V end lost 6 bases, the J end lost 9 bases, and 9 bases lay between the germline ends. The CDR3, as DNA: TGTGCCAGCAGGAACGGAGGTGAGCAGTTCTTC. Residues: CASRNGGEQFF.

The chain joins TRBV7-9 to TRBJ1-1; weak D call: TRBD1 (6 bases). CDR3 length equals 17 residues. The germline V and J ends were trimmed by 1 base and 3 bases, with 18 bases remaining between them. The germline V gene has CDR1 SEHNR and CDR2 FQNEAQ (reference sequence). CDR3 sequence (DNA): TGTGCCAGCAGCTTAGGGGCAGGGGATATATGGGACACTGAAGCTTTCTTT. This translates into CASSLGAGDIWDTEAFF.

The rearrangement uses TRBV7-2 and TRBJ2-1, with D possibly matching TRBD2 (5 bases). Germline V CDR1 and CDR2: SGHTA, FQGNSA. The CDR3 covers 13 residues. The germline V and J ends were trimmed by 2 bases and 6 bases, with 8 bases remaining between them. The CDR3 reads CASSLPTSNEQFF. CDR3 DNA sequence: TGTGCCAGCAGCTTACCCACTAGCAATGAGCAGTTCTTC.

J is TRBJ1-2 and V is TRBV27, with D possibly being TRBD1 (6 bases). V was shortened by 5 bases and J by 8 bases, with 15 bases between the two germline ends. The CDR3 loop spans 13 amino acids. CDR1 is MNHEY, CDR2 SMNVEV, per germline (reference sequence). The chain's CDR3 is CASSNREKGGYTF. CDR3 DNA: TGTGCCAGCAGTAACAGGGAGAAGGGAGGCTACACCTTC.

V and J are TRBV4-2 and TRBJ2-1; 8 nucleotides agree with TRBD2. Germline values: CDR1 LGHNA, CDR2 YNFKEQ. This CDR3 comprises 16 residues. The V and J ends lost 0 bases and 2 bases, in that order; junction bases with no gene match: 3. CDR3 in amino acids: CASSQEPGRAYNEQFF. The CDR3 coding sequence is TGTGCCAGCAGCCAAGAGCCCGGGAGGGCCTACAATGAGCAGTTCTTC.

The chain carries TRBV3-1 (or the pseudogene TRBV3-2) and TRBJ2-7; 13 positions agree with TRBD2. Per the germline V gene, CDR1 is LGHDT and CDR2 is YNNKEL (reference sequence). The CDR3 contains 16 residues. Trimming cost V 4 bases and J 6 bases; bases outside gene matches: 9. In DNA, the CDR3 is TGTGCCAGCAGCCCCTGGACTAGCGGGAGATCTAGCGAGCAGTACTTC. It specifies CASSPWTSGRSSEQYF.

The gene calls are TRBV27 and TRBJ2-7, with a possible D match to TRBD2 (5 bases). Germline CDR1 MNHEY, CDR2 SMNVEV (reference sequence). V was pared by 4 bases and J by 2 bases, with 9 bases between. The CDR3 runs to 13 residues. This chain's CDR3 is CASSSHGAYEQYF. CDR3 nucleotides: TGTGCCAGCAGTTCCCACGGGGCCTACGAGCAGTACTTC.

The rearrangement uses TRBV15 and TRBJ1-2; 8 bases align to TRBD1. V gave up 3 bases and J gave up 1 base; unmatched junction bases: 7. This CDR3 has 16 amino acids. Germline V CDR1 and CDR2: LNHNV, YYDKDF (reference sequence). The CDR3 here is CATSRGTGASNYGYTF. CDR3 DNA sequence: TGTGCCACCAGCAGGGGGACAGGAGCTAGTAACTATGGCTACACCTTC.

The chain carries TRBV24-1 and TRBJ2-3; 7 bases align to TRBD1. Trimming cost V 3 bases and J 6 bases; bases outside gene matches: 5. The CDR3 is 14 residues long. Germline-derived CDR1 and CDR2 are KGHDR and SFDVKD. The CDR3 is CATSDARGMDTQYF. The CDR3 DNA follows: TGTGCCACCAGTGATGCCAGGGGGATGGATACGCAGTATTTT.

This clone appeared once. V gene TRBV10-1 combines with J gene TRBJ2-1; 9 bases line up with TRBD2. Germline CDR1 reads WNHNN; CDR2 reads SYGVQD (reference sequence). After removal of 5 bases from V and 4 bases from J, the junction contained 3 bases not matched to a gene. The CDR3 covers 14 residues. The CDR3 sequence: CASSQAGGYNEQFF. The CDR3 coding sequence is TGCGCCAGCAGTCAAGCGGGAGGTTACAATGAGCAGTTCTTC.